A selection of T cell receptor beta chains follows, all from one sample in a study of T-cell reconstitution after alpha-beta-depleted transplantation in children. TCRdb used MiXCR to reprocess the PCR reads, holding one entry per CDR3 protein. The table records about 580,000 distinct CDR3 sequences, about 23% of them present only once. Sequenced here: PBMCs, mostly from graft donor cells, sampled 360 days after TCRalphabeta/CD19-depleted stem cell transplant. The receptors originated from a boy less than two years old who had a stem cell transplant for acute myeloid leukemia, so the T cells may come from the graft donor. The CDR3 runs from the conserved cysteine through the conserved F or W. Fields, in order: clone size, J gene, D gene, V gene, CDR3 DNA, CDR3 protein. The D gene is left open where the match is weak. Some rows mark clone size as missing; the rest say once, few, many or name a class of expanded clone.

size: few; J: TRBJ1-5; D: NA; V: TRBV20-1; DNA: TGCAGTGCTAGAGCAGGTCTTTTAGATGGGCCCCAGCATTTT; CDR3: CSARAGLLDGPQHF
size: many; J: TRBJ2-1; D: NA; V: TRBV4-2; DNA: TGTGCCAGCAGCCAAGATAGGGCGGGGCCGTGGGTCTACAATGAGCAGTTCTTC; CDR3: CASSQDRAGPWVYNEQFF
size: NA; J: TRBJ2-3; D: TRBD2; V: TRBV6-2/TRBV6-3; DNA: TGTGCCAGCAGTTACTCGAAATCGGCTAGCGGGGGGTACACAGATACGCAGTATTTT; CDR3: CASSYSKSASGGYTDTQYF
size: NA; J: TRBJ2-7; D: TRBD1; V: TRBV18; DNA: TGTGCCAGCTCACCGTATCTGTTTGACAGGGAAACGGACTACGAGCAGTACTTC; CDR3: CASSPYLFDRETDYEQYF
size: NA; J: TRBJ2-1; D: TRBD2; V: TRBV20-1; DNA: TGCAGTGCTAGCTCCGGGGCTAGCGGGGCTTACAATGAGCAGTTCTTC; CDR3: CSASSGASGAYNEQFF
size: NA; J: TRBJ1-5; D: NA; V: TRBV5-5; DNA: TGTGCCAGCAGCTTGGTCTTTTCCCAGCCCCAGCATTTT; CDR3: CASSLVFSQPQHF
size: many; J: TRBJ2-3; D: TRBD2; V: TRBV7-6; DNA: TGTGCCAGCAGCTTAGCCCCTCGGGGGGGGTTTACGCAGTATTTT; CDR3: CASSLAPRGGFTQYF
size: few; J: TRBJ1-1; D: TRBD1; V: TRBV24-1; DNA: TGTGCCACCAGGAACATGGCAGGGGGCCACACTGAAGCTTTCTTT; CDR3: CATRNMAGGHTEAFF
size: NA; J: TRBJ2-3; D: NA; V: TRBV20-1; DNA: TGCAGTGCTAGACAACCGACTCGGGACACCAACACAGATACGCAGTATTTT; CDR3: CSARQPTRDTNTDTQYF
size: NA; J: TRBJ1-1; D: NA; V: TRBV28; DNA: TGTGCCAGCAGTACCCCTTTGGCTGCTTTCTTT; CDR3: CASSTPLAAFF
size: few; J: TRBJ1-4; D: NA; V: TRBV6-5; DNA: TGTGCCAGCAGTTACGACCCTTCTAATGAAAAACTGTTTTTT; CDR3: CASSYDPSNEKLFF
size: few; J: TRBJ1-5; D: NA; V: TRBV6-1; DNA: TGTGCCAGCAGTGTTTGGTCTTCTAATCAGCCCCAGCATTTT; CDR3: CASSVWSSNQPQHF
size: NA; J: TRBJ2-1; D: TRBD2; V: TRBV20-1; DNA: TGCAGTGCTAGGGGACTAGCGGGCGAGTCCACCTTTCAACAGCAGTTCTTC; CDR3: CSARGLAGESTFQQQFF
size: many; J: TRBJ2-3; D: NA; V: TRBV20-1; DNA: TGCAGTGCGAGGGACTCTTCAAGAGGTACAGATACGCAGTATTTT; CDR3: CSARDSSRGTDTQYF
size: few; J: TRBJ2-5; D: TRBD1; V: TRBV10-3; DNA: TGTGCCACCCAGGGACAGGGAGAGACCCAGTACTTC; CDR3: CATQGQGETQYF
size: NA; J: TRBJ2-3; D: TRBD2; V: TRBV6-5; DNA: TGTGCCAGCAGTTACGTTCAAATGACTAGCGGGAGCACAGATACGCAGTATTTT; CDR3: CASSYVQMTSGSTDTQYF
size: NA; J: TRBJ1-2; D: NA; V: TRBV19; DNA: TGTGCCAGTAGAGAGGGGAGGAACTATGGCTACACCTTC; CDR3: CASREGRNYGYTF
size: NA; J: TRBJ2-6; D: NA; V: TRBV24-1; DNA: TGTGCCACCAGTTCAACAGGCTCTGGGGCCAACGTCCTGACTTTC; CDR3: CATSSTGSGANVLTF
size: few; J: TRBJ2-7; D: TRBD2; V: TRBV7-8; DNA: TGTGCCAGCAGCCGAGCGGGACTAGCGTTGACCTACGAGCAGTACTTC; CDR3: CASSRAGLALTYEQYF
size: many; J: TRBJ1-1; D: NA; V: TRBV6-5; DNA: TGTGCCAGCATGGGACTGGGTCGGTCGACTGAAGCTTTCTTT; CDR3: CASMGLGRSTEAFF
size: many; J: TRBJ2-5; D: TRBD2; V: TRBV29-1; DNA: TGCAGCGCCTCGACTAGCGGGGGAGGGCAAGAGACCCAGTACTTC; CDR3: CSASTSGGGQETQYF
size: few; J: TRBJ2-2; D: TRBD2; V: TRBV6-5; DNA: TGTGCCAGCAGTTACTCCGGACTAGCGGGGATCACCGGGGAGCTGTTTTTT; CDR3: CASSYSGLAGITGELFF
size: NA; J: TRBJ2-3; D: NA; V: TRBV24-1; DNA: TGTGCCACCAGTGACCGAACCGCAGGAGATACGCAGTATTTT; CDR3: CATSDRTAGDTQYF
size: many; J: TRBJ2-1; D: TRBD1; V: TRBV7-2; DNA: TGTGCCAGCAGCTTATCCACAGGGGGCAGATTCAATGAGCAGTTCTTC; CDR3: CASSLSTGGRFNEQFF
size: NA; J: TRBJ2-2; D: NA; V: TRBV5-1; DNA: TGCGCCAGCAGCTTGCCCTCAGAGAACACCGGGGAGCTGTTTTTT; CDR3: CASSLPSENTGELFF
size: NA; J: TRBJ2-1; D: NA; V: TRBV7-8; DNA: TGTGCCAGCAGCAGGGAAGTCCGGTCCAATGAGCAGTTCTTC; CDR3: CASSREVRSNEQFF
size: NA; J: TRBJ2-3; D: TRBD1; V: TRBV7-9; DNA: TGTGCCAGCAGTGTAACGCCGCCGTGGGACAGTACGCAGTATTTT; CDR3: CASSVTPPWDSTQYF
size: NA; J: TRBJ2-1; D: NA; V: TRBV12-3/TRBV12-4; DNA: TGTGCCAGCCAGGGGCCTAGCTCCTACAATGAGCAGTTCTTC; CDR3: CASQGPSSYNEQFF
size: NA; J: TRBJ2-5; D: NA; V: TRBV28; DNA: TGTGCCAGCAGTTTGCACCCCTCCGGGGGTCCCGATGAGGAGACCCAGTACTTC; CDR3: CASSLHPSGGPDEETQYF
size: NA; J: TRBJ2-7; D: NA; V: TRBV12-3/TRBV12-4; DNA: TGTGCCAGCAGATCCTTACGGACAGTATACGAGCAGTACTTC; CDR3: CASRSLRTVYEQYF
size: few; J: TRBJ2-1; D: NA; V: TRBV6-5; DNA: TGTGCCAGCAGTTACGAAGGTCGGAGCAGTGAGCAGTTCTTC; CDR3: CASSYEGRSSEQFF
size: NA; J: TRBJ1-6; D: NA; V: TRBV3-1; DNA: TGTGCCAGCAGCCAAGACGGCAACAGGGTGGGCTCACCCCTCCACTTT; CDR3: CASSQDGNRVGSPLHF
size: many; J: TRBJ1-1; D: NA; V: TRBV9; DNA: TGTGCCAGCAGCGTAGGATTGGCCATGAACACTGAAGCTTTCTTT; CDR3: CASSVGLAMNTEAFF
size: few; J: TRBJ1-6; D: NA; V: TRBV7-2; DNA: TGTGCCAGCAGCTCACCAGAGAGCTCCTATAATTCACCCCTCCACTTT; CDR3: CASSSPESSYNSPLHF
size: NA; J: TRBJ2-5; D: TRBD1; V: TRBV28; DNA: TGTGCCAGCAGTGGGGACAGGCGACAAGAGACCCAGTACTTC; CDR3: CASSGDRRQETQYF
size: NA; J: TRBJ2-3; D: NA; V: TRBV20-1; DNA: TGCAGTGCATGGACCTTTTTAACAGGTGCAGATACGCAGTATTTT; CDR3: CSAWTFLTGADTQYF
size: NA; J: TRBJ2-1; D: NA; V: TRBV7-2; DNA: TGTGCCAGCAGCTTAGGAACTGCACAGCTATTCTCCAATGAGCAGTTCTTC; CDR3: CASSLGTAQLFSNEQFF
size: NA; J: TRBJ1-2; D: TRBD1; V: TRBV6-1; DNA: TGTGCCAGCAGGGATTTGGGACAGGGCCCTTCTGGCTACACCTTC; CDR3: CASRDLGQGPSGYTF
size: NA; J: TRBJ1-4; D: NA; V: TRBV15; DNA: TGTGCCACCAGCAGAGATGGTGAAAAACTGTTTTTT; CDR3: CATSRDGEKLFF
size: few; J: TRBJ2-1; D: NA; V: TRBV15; DNA: TGTGCCACCAGCAGTTGGAAGGGTGAGGTCTACAATGAGCAGTTCTTC; CDR3: CATSSWKGEVYNEQFF